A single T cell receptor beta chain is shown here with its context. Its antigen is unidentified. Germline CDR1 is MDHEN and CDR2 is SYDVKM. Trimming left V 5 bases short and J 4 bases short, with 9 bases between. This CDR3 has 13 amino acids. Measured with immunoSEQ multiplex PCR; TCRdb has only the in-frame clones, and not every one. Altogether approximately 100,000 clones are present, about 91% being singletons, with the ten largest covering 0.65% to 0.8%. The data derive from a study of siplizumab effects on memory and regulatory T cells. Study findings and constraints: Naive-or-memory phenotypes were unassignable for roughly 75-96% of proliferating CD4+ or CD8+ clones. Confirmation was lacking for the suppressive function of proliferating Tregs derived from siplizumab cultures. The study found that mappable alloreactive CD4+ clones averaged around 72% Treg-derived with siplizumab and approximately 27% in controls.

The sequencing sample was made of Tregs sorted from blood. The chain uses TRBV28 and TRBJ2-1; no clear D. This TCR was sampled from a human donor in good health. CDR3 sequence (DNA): TGTGCCAGCAGTCCACCACAGTACAATGAGCAGTTCTTC. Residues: CASSPPQYNEQFF.